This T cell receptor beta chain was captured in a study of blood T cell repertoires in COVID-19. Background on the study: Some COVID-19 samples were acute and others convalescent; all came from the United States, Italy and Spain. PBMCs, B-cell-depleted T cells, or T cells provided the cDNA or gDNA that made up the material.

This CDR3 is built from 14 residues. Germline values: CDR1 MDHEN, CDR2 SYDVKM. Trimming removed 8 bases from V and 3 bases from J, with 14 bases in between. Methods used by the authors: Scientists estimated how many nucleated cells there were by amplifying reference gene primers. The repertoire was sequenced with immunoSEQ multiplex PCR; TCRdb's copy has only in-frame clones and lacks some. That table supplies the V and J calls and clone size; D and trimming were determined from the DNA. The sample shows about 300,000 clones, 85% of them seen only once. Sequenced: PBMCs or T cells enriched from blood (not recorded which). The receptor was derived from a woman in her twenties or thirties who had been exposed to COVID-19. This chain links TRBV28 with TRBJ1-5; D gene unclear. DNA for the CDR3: TGTGCCAGCTCGGAGGGAGGTCCCAATCAGCCCCAGCATTTT. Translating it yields CASSEGGPNQPQHF.